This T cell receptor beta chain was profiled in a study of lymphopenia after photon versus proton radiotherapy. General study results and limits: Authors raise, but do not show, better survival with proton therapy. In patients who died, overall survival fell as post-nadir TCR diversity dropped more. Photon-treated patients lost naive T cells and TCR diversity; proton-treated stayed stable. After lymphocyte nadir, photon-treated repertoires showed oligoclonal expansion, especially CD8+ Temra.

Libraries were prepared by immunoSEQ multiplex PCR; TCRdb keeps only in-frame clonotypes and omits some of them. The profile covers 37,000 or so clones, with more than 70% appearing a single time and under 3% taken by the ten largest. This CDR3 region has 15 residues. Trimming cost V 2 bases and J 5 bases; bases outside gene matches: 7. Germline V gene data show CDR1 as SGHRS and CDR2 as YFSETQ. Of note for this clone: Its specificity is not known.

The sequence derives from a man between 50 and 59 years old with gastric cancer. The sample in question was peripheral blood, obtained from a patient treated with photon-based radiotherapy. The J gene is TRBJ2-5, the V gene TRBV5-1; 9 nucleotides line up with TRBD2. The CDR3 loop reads CASSLAGGREETQYF. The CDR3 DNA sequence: TGCGCCAGCAGCTTAGCGGGAGGTAGGGAGGAGACCCAGTACTTC.